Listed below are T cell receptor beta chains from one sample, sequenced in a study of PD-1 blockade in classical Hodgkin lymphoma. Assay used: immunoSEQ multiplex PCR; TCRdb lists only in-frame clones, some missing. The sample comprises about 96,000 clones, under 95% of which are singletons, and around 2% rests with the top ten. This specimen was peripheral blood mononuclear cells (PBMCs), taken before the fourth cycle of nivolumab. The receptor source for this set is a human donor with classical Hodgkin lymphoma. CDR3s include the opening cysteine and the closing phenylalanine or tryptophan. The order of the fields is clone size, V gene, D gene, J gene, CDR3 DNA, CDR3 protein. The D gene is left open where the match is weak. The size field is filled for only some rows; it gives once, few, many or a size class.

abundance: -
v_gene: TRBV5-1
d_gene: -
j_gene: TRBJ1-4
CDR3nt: TGCGCCAGCAGCTTGGACAGAGTTGCAACTAATGAAAAACTGTTTTTT
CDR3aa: CASSLDRVATNEKLFF

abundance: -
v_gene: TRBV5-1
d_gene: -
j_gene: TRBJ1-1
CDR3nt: TGCGCCAGCAGCCCGACAGCTGTGAACACTGAAGCTTTCTTT
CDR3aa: CASSPTAVNTEAFF

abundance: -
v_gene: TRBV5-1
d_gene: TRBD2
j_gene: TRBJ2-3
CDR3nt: TGCGCCAGCGCCTGGACTAGCGGGTCGCAAGATACGCAGTATTTT
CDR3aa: CASAWTSGSQDTQYF

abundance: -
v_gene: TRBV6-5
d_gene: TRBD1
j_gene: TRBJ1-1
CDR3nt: TGTGCCAGCAGTTACTCCGGGACAGTCAACACTGAAGCTTTCTTT
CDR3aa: CASSYSGTVNTEAFF

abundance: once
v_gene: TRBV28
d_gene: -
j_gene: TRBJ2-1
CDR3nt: TGTGCCAGCAGCAATCCGACAGGGGCGAGCGGGAGCTTGTCCTACAATGAGCAGTTCTTC
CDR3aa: CASSNPTGASGSLSYNEQFF

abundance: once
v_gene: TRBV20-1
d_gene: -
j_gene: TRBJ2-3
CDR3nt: TGCAGTGCCCTGAGAGAGGATACGCAGTATTTT
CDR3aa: CSALREDTQYF

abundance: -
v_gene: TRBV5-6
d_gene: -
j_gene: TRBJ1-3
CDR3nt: TGTGCCAGCAGCTTGGGTGGAAACACCATATATTTT
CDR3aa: CASSLGGNTIYF

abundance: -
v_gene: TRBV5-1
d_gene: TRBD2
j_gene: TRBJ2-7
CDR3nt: TGCGCCAGCAGCTTGGAGTGGGCTAGCGGGAGAAATCGTGCATACGAGCAGTACTTC
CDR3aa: CASSLEWASGRNRAYEQYF

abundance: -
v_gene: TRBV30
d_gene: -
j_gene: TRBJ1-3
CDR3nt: TGTGCCTGGAACCCTACGGATTGGGGAAACACCATATATTTT
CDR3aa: CAWNPTDWGNTIYF

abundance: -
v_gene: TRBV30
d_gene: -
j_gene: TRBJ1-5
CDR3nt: TGTGCCTGGAGTGACGGCAATCAGCCCCAGCATTTT
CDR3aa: CAWSDGNQPQHF

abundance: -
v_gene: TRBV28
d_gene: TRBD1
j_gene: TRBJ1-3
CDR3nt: TGTGCCAGCAGTTTCTCACAGGGGGCGCACACCATATATTTT
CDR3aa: CASSFSQGAHTIYF

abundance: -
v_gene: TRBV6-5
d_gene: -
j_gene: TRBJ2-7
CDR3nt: TGTGCCAGCAAGGGGCCTAACTCCTACGAGCAGTACTTC
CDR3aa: CASKGPNSYEQYF

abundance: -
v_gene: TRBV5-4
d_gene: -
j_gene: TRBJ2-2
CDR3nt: TGTGCCAGCAGCACTGTAAGAGGGGAAACCGGGGAGCTGTTTTTT
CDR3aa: CASSTVRGETGELFF

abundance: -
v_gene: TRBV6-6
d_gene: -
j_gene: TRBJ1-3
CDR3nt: TGTGCCAGCAGTTACGGACAGAAACTCTCTGGAAACACCATATATTTT
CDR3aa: CASSYGQKLSGNTIYF

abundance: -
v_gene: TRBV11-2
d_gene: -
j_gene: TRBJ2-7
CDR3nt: TGTGCCAGCAGCCCCGGGGGTCACGAGCAGTACTTC
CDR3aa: CASSPGGHEQYF

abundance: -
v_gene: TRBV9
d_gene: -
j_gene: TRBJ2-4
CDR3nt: TGTGCCAGCAGCGTTGCCCAGGGTAAAAACATTCAGTACTTC
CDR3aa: CASSVAQGKNIQYF

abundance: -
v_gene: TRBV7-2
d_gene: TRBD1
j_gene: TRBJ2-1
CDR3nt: TGTGCCAGCAGCTCGGGACAGGCGCGTCGGGATGAGCAGTTCTTC
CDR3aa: CASSSGQARRDEQFF

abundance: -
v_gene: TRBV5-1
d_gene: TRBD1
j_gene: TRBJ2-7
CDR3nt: TGCGCCAGCAGCCCAACAGGGGACCGACAGCACGAGCAGTACTTC
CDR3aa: CASSPTGDRQHEQYF

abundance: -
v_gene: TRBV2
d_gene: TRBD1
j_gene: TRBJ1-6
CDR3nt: TGTGCCAGCAGTGATGGACAGGTTATTTCACCCCTCCACTTT
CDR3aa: CASSDGQVISPLHF

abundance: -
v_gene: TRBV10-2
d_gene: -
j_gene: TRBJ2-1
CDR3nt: TGCGCCAGCAGTAGGGTTGCCACAAAAGATGAGCAGTTCTTC
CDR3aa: CASSRVATKDEQFF

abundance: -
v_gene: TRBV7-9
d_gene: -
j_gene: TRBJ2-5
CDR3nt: TGTGCCAGCAGCTTAGCGGTGGGGCAAGAGACCCAGTACTTC
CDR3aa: CASSLAVGQETQYF

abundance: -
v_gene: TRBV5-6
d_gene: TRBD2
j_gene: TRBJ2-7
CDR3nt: TGTGCCAGCAGCGGAGCGGGGGAAATCGACGAGCAGTACTTC
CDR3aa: CASSGAGEIDEQYF

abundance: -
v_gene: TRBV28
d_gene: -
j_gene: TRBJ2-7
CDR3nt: TGTGCCAGCAGACCTACAAAAAACGGGTGGCAGGCATTCTACGAGCAGTACTTC
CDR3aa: CASRPTKNGWQAFYEQYF

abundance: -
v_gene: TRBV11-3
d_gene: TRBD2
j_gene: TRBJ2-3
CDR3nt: TGTGCCAGCAGCTCTGGACTAGCGGGAACAGATACGCAGTATTTT
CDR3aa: CASSSGLAGTDTQYF

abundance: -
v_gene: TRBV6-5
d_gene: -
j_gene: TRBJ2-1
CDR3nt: TGTGCCAGCAGTTACTACCAGAACTACAATGAGCAGTTCTTC
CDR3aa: CASSYYQNYNEQFF

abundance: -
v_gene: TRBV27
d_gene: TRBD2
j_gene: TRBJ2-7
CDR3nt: TGTGCCAGCAGTTTAGGTCGTCTAGCGGGCTACGAGCAGTACTTC
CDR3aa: CASSLGRLAGYEQYF

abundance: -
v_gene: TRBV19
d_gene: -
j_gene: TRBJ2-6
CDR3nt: TGTGCCAGTAGTATCCTCGGCTCTGGGGCCAACGTCCTGACTTTC
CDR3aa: CASSILGSGANVLTF

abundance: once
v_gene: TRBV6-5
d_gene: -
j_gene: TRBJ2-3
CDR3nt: TGTGCCAGCAGTTACTTAGGGGACACAGATACGCAGTATTTT
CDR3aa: CASSYLGDTDTQYF

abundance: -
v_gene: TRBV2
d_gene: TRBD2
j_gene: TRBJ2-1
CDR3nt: TGTGCCAGCAGTGAAGGGCTAGCGGGAGATGAGCAGTTCTTC
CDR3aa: CASSEGLAGDEQFF

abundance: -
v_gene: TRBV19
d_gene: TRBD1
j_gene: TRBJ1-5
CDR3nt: TGTGCCAGTAGTATGGACAGGGGAGGAAATCAGCCCCAGCATTTT
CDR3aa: CASSMDRGGNQPQHF

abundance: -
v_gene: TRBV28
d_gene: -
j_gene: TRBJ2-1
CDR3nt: TGTGCCAGCAGTACTCAGGGCTTTAGCGGCGATGAGCAGTTCTTC
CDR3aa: CASSTQGFSGDEQFF

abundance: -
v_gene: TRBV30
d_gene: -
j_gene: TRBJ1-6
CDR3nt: TGTGCCTGGACCTCAGGCCCGGATAATTCACCCCTCCACTTT
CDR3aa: CAWTSGPDNSPLHF

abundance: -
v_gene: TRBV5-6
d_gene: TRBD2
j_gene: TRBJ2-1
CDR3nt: TGTGCCAGCAGCTTGGGGCGGGGGGTCAAGCAGTTCTTC
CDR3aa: CASSLGRGVKQFF

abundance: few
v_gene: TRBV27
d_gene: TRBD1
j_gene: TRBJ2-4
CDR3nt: TGTGCCAGCAGTGTGACCGGGACAGGGGAGAACATTCAGTACTTC
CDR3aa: CASSVTGTGENIQYF

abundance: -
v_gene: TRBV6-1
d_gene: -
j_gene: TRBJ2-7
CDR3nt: TGTGCCACCCACCGATCAACCAGTCCTTTCTACGAGCAGTACTTC
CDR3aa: CATHRSTSPFYEQYF

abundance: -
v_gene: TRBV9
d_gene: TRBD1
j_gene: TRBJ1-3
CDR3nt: TGTGCCAGCAGCGTAGCAGGACAGGCTAACATTGGCTCTGGAAACACCATATATTTT
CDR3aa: CASSVAGQANIGSGNTIYF

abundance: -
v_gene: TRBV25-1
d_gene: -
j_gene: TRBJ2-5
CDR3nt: TGTGCCAGCAGTGATGGGCCGGTAGAGACCCAGTACTTC
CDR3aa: CASSDGPVETQYF

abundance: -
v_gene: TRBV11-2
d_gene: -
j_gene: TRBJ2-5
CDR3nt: TGTGCCAGCAGCCCTCCCAAGCAAGAGACCCAGTACTTC
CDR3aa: CASSPPKQETQYF

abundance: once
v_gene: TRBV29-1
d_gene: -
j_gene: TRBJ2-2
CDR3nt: TGCACCATCTCGCTGGGGAATCCCGGGGAGCTGTTTTTT
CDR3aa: CTISLGNPGELFF

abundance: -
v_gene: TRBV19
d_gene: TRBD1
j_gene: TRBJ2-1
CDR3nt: TGTGCCAGTAGTAACCGGGACAGGGTGAATGAGCAGTTCTTC
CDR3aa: CASSNRDRVNEQFF

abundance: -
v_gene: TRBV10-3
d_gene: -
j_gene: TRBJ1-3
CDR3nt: TGTGCCATCGTCCGGGAAGCTGGAAACACCATATATTTT
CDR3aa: CAIVREAGNTIYF

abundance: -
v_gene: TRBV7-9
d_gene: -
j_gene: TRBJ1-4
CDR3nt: TGTGCCAGCACCCCCGACAGGTACAATGAAAAACTGTTTTTT
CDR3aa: CASTPDRYNEKLFF

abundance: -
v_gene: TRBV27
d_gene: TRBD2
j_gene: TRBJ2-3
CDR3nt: TGTGCCAGCAGTTTAAAGCTAGCGGGAGGGACCACAGATACGCAGTATTTT
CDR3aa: CASSLKLAGGTTDTQYF

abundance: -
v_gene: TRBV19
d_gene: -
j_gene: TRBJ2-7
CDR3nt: TGTGCCAGTAGTATGGGGACTCCAACCTACGAGCAGTACTTC
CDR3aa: CASSMGTPTYEQYF

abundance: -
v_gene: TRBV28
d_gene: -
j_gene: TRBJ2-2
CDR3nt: TGTGCCAGCAGTTTATTGGTTCTGGACAACAGCGAGCTGTTTTTT
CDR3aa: CASSLLVLDNSELFF

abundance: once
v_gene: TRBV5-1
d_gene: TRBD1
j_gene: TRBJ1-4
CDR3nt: TGCGCCAGCAGCTTGGCCGAGGGGGCGTTTGAAAAACTGTTTTTT
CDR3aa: CASSLAEGAFEKLFF

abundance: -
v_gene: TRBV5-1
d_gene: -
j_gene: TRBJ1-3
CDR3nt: TGCGCCAGCAGCGTAGGACAGAGCTCTGGAAACACCATATATTTT
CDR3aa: CASSVGQSSGNTIYF

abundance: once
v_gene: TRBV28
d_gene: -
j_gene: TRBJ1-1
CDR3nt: TGTGCCAGCAGTTTATATGGGGGGACCAACACTGAAGCTTTCTTT
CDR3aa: CASSLYGGTNTEAFF

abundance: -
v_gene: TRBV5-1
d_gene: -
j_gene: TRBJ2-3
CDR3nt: TGCGCCAGCAGCCCTTTTCGTACAGGGTCCGCATGGGGAGATACGCAGTATTTT
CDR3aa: CASSPFRTGSAWGDTQYF

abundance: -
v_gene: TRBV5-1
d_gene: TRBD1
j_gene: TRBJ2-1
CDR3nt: TGCGCCAGCAGCTTTGGGATAAACAGGGGATCCTACAATGAGCAGTTCTTC
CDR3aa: CASSFGINRGSYNEQFF

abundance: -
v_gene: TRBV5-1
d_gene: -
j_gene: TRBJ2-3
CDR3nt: TGCGCCAGCAGCTTGAGGTCCAGCACAGATACGCAGTATTTT
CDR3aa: CASSLRSSTDTQYF

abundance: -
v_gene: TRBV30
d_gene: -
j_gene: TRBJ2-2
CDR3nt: TGTGCCTGGAGTGCGACAGGTGCCGGGGAGCTGTTTTTT
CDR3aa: CAWSATGAGELFF

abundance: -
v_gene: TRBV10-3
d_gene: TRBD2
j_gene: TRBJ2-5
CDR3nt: TGTGCCATCAGAAGCGGGAGGGCCGGAGAGACCCAGTACTTC
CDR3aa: CAIRSGRAGETQYF

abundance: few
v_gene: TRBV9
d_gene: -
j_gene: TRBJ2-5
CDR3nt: TGTGCCAGCAGCGTAGGGCTATTCGAAGTGGCGACCCAGTACTTC
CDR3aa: CASSVGLFEVATQYF

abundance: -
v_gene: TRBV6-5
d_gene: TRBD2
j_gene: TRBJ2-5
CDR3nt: TGTGCCAGCAGTTCGGGGGGAGGACGAGAGACCCAGTACTTC
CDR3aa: CASSSGGGRETQYF

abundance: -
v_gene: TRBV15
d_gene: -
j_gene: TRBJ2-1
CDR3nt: TGTGCCACCAGCAGAGGCCTTCACTCCTCCTACAATGAGCAGTTCTTC
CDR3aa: CATSRGLHSSYNEQFF

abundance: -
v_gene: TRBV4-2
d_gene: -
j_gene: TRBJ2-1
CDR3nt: TGTGCCAGCAGCCAAGAACCCTTAAGCTCCTACAATGAGCAGTTCTTC
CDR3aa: CASSQEPLSSYNEQFF